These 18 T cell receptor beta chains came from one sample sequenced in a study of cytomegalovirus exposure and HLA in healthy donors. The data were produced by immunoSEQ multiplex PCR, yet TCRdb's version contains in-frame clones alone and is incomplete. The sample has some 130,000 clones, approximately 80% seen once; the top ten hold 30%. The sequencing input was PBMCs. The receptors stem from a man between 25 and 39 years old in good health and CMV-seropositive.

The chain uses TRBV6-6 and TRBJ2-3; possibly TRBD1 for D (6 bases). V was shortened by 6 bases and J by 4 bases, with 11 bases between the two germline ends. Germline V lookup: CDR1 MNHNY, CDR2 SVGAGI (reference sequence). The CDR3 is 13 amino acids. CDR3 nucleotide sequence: TGTGCCAGCAGAAACAGGGTCGCAGATACGCAGTATTTT. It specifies CASRNRVADTQYF.

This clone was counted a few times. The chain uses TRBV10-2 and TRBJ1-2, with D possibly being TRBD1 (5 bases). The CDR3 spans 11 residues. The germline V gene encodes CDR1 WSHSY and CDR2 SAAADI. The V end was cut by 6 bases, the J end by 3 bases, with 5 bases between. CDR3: CASRTDYGYTF. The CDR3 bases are TGCGCCAGCAGGACAGACTATGGCTACACCTTC.

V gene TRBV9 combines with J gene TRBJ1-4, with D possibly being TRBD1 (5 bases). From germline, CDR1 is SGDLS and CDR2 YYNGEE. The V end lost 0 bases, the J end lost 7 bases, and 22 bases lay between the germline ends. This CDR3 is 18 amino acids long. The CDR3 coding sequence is TGTGCCAGCAGCGTAGGGGACTCAGCAGGGCTGATACGTGAAAAACTGTTTTTT. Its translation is CASSVGDSAGLIREKLFF.

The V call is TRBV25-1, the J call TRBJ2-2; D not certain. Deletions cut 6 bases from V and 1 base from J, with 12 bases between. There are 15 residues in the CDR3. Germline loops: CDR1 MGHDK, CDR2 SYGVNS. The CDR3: CASRRDAGNTGELFF. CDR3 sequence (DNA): TGTGCCAGCAGGCGCGACGCAGGGAACACCGGGGAGCTGTTTTTT.

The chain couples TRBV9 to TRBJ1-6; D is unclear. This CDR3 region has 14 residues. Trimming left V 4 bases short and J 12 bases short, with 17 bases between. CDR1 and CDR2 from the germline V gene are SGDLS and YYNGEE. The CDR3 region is CASSRFVWQLPLHF. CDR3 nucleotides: TGTGCCAGCAGCCGTTTCGTCTGGCAGTTACCCCTCCACTTT.

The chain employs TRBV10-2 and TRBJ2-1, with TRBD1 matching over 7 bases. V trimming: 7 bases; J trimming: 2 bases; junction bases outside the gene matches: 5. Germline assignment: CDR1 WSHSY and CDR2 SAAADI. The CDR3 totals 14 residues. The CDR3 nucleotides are TGCGCCAGCAATCCCGGGACAGCCTACAATGAGCAGTTCTTC. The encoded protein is CASNPGTAYNEQFF.

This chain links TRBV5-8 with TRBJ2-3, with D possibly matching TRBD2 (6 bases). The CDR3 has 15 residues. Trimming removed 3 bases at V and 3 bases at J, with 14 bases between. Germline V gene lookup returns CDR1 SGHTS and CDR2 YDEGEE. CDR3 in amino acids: CASSWRLVETDTQYF. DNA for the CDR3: TGTGCCAGCAGCTGGAGACTAGTGGAGACAGATACGCAGTATTTT.

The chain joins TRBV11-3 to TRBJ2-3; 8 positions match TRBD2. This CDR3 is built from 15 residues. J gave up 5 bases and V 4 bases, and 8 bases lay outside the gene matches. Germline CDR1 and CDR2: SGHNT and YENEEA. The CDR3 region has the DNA TGTGCCAGCAGCTCCGGTAGCGGGACCGGAGATACGCAGTATTTT. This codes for CASSSGSGTGDTQYF.

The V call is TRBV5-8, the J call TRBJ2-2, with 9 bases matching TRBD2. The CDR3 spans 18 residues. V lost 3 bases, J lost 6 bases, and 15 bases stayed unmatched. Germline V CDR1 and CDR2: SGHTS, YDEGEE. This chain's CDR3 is CASSWTSRLAGIAGELFF. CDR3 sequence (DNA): TGTGCCAGCAGCTGGACCTCGCGGCTAGCGGGAATTGCCGGGGAGCTGTTTTTT.

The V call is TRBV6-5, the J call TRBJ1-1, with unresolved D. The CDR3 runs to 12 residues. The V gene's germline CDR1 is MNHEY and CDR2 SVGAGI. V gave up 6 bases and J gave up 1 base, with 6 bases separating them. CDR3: CASSQKNTEAFF. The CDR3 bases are TGTGCCAGCAGCCAGAAGAACACTGAAGCTTTCTTT.

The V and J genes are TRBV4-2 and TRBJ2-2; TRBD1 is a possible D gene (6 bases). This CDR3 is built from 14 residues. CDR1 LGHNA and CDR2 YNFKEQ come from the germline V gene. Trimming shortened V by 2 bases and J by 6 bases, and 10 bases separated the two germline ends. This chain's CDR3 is CASSQSRGSGELFF. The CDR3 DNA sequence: TGTGCCAGCAGCCAATCCAGGGGTTCCGGGGAGCTGTTTTTT.

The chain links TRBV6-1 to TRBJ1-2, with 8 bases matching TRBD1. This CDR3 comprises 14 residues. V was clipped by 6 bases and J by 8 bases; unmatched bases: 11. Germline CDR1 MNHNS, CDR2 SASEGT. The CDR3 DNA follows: TGTGCCAGCAGGGGGACAGGAACCCCTAGGGGCTACACCTTC. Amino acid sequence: CASRGTGTPRGYTF.

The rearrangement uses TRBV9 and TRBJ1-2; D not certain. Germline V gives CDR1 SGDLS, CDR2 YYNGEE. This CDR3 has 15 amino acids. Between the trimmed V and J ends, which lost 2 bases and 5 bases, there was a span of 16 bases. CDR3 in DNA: TGTGCCAGCAGCGTCGAACCCGGCGGGCAGTATGGCTACACCTTC. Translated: CASSVEPGGQYGYTF.

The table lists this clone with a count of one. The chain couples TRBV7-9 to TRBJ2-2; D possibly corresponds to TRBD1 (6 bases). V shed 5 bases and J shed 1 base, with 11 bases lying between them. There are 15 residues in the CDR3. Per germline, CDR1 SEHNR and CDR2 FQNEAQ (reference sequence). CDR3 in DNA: TGTGCCAGCAGCGCCAGGACAGAGAACACCGGGGAGCTGTTTTTT. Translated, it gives CASSARTENTGELFF.

CDR3 region: CASRQERADNEQFF. DNA for the CDR3: TGTGCCAGCAGACAAGAGAGGGCGGACAATGAGCAGTTCTTC. V is TRBV27 and J is TRBJ2-1, with D maybe TRBD2 (5 bases). The CDR3 covers 14 residues. Germline CDR1 is MNHEY and CDR2 is SMNVEV (reference sequence). V was cut by 6 bases and J by 5 bases, with 14 bases left in between.

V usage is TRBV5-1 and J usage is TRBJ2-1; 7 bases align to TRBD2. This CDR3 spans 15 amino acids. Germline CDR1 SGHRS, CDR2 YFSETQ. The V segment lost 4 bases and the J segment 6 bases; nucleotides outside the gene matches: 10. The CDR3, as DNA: TGCGCCAGCAGCCCCCGAGAGCGGGGTCCCAATGAGCAGTTCTTC. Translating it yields CASSPRERGPNEQFF.

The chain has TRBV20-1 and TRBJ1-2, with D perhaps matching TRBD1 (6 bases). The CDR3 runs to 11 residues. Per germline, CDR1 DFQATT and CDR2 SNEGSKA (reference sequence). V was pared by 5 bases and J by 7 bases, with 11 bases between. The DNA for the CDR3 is TGCAGTGCTCGTCAGGGGCCTGGCTACACCTTC. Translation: CSARQGPGYTF.

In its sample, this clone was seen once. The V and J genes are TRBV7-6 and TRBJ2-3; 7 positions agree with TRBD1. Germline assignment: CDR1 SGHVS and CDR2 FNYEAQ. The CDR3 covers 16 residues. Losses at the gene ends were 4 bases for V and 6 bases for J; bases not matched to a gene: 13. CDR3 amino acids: CASSSRPTGSGDTQYF. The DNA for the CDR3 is TGTGCCAGCAGCTCCCGCCCGACAGGGTCGGGGGATACGCAGTATTTT. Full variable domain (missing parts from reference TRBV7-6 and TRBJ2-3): GAGVSQSPRYKVTKRGQDVALRCDPISGHVSLYWYRQALGQGPEFLTYFNYEAQQDKSGLPNDRFSAERPEGSISTLTIQRTEQRDSAMYRCASSSRPTGSGDTQYFGPGTRLTVL.